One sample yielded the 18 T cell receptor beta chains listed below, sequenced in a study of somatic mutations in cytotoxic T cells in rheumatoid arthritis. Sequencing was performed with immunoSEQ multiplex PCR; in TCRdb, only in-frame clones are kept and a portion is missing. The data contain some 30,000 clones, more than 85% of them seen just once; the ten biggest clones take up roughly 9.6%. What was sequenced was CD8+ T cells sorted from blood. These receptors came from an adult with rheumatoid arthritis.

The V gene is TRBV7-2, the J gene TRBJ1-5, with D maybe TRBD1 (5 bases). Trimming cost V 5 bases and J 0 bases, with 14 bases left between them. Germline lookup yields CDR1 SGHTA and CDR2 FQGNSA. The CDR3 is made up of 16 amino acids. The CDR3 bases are TGTGCCAGCAGCATCACGACAGAGTATAGCAATCAGCCCCAGCATTTT. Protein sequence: CASSITTEYSNQPQHF. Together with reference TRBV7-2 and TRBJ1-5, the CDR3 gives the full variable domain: GAGVSQSPSNKVTEKGKDVELRCDPISGHTALYWYRQSLGQGLEFLIYFQGNSAPDKSGLPSDRFSAERTGGSVSTLTIQRTQQEDSAVYLCASSITTEYSNQPQHFGDGTRLSIL.

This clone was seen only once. CDR3 sequence: CASSLPNYSYEQYF. CDR3 bases: TGTGCCAGCAGTTTACCGAACTACTCCTACGAGCAGTACTTC. The V gene is TRBV28, the J gene TRBJ2-7; D call uncertain. The CDR3 has 14 residues. V lost 2 bases and J lost 0, with 8 bases in between. The germline V gene encodes CDR1 MDHEN and CDR2 SYDVKM. Filled out from reference TRBV28 and TRBJ2-7, the complete variable domain reads DVKVTQSSRYLVKRTGEKVFLECVQDMDHENMFWYRQDPGLGLRLIYFSYDVKMKEKGDIPEGYSVSREKKERFSLILESASTNQTSMYLCASSLPNYSYEQYFGPGTRLTVT.

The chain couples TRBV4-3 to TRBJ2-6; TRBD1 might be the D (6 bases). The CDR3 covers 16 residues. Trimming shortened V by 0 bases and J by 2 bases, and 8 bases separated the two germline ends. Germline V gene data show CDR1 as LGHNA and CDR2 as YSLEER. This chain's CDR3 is CASSQESGAGANVLTF. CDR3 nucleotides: TGCGCCAGCAGCCAAGAATCAGGGGCTGGGGCCAACGTCCTGACTTTC.

The CDR3 DNA reads TGCGCCAGCAGCTTTACAGGGTACAATGAGCAGTTCTTC. The encoded protein is CASSFTGYNEQFF. The chain carries TRBV5-1 and TRBJ2-1; D perhaps matches TRBD1 (6 bases). V lost 2 bases and J lost 4, with 7 bases in between. Germline CDR1 is SGHRS and CDR2 is YFSETQ. This CDR3 has 13 residues.

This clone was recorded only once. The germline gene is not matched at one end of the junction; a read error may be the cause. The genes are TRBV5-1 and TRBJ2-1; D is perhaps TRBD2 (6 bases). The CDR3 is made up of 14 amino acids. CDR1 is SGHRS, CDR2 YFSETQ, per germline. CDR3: CASTLGGGYNEQFF. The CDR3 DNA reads TGCGCCAGCACCTTGGGGGGAGGATACAATGAGCAGTTCTTC.

The CDR3 bases are TGTGCCAGCAGCTATACGGGAGGGCCAGATACGCAGTATTTT. It yields the protein CASSYTGGPDTQYF. This chain uses TRBV11-2 with TRBJ2-3, with 8 bases that match TRBD2. The J segment lost 4 bases and the V segment lost 4 bases, leaving 4 bases of the junction unmatched. The length of the CDR3 is 14 residues. Germline CDR1 reads SGHAT; CDR2 reads FQNNGV.

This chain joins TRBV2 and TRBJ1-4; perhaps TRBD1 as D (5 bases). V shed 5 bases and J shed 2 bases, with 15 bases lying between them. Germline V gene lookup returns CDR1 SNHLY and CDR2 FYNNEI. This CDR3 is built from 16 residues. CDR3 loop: CASSPTVSPTNEKLFF. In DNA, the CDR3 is TGTGCCAGCAGTCCGACAGTAAGCCCCACTAATGAAAAACTGTTTTTT.

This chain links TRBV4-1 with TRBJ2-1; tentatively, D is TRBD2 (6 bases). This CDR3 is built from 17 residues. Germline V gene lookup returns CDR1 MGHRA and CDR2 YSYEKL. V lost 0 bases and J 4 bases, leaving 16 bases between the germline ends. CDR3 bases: TGCGCCAGCAGCCAAGAAGTGGGGGGTGGTTCTTACAATGAGCAGTTCTTC. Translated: CASSQEVGGGSYNEQFF.

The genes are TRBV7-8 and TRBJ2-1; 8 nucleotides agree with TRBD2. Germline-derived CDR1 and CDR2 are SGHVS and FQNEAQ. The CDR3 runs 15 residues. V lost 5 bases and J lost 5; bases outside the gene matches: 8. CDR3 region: CASSTPERGNNEQFF. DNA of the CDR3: TGTGCCAGCAGCACCCCCGAGCGGGGGAACAATGAGCAGTTCTTC.

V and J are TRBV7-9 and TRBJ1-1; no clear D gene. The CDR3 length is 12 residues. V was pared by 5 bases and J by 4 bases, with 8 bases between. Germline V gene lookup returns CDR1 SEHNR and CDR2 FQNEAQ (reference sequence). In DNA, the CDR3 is TGTGCCAGCAGCCTCCCGACCACTGAAGCTTTCTTT. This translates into CASSLPTTEAFF. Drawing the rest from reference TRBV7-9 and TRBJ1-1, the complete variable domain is DTGVSQNPRHKITKRGQNVTFRCDPISEHNRLYWYRQTLGQGPEFLTYFQNEAQLEKSRLLSDRFSAERPKGSFSTLEIQRTEQGDSAMYLCASSLPTTEAFFGQGTRLTVV.

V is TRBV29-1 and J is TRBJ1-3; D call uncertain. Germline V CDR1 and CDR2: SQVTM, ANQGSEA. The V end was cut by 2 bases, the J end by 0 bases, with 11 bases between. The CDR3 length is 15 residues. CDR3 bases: TGCAGCGTTGAATCGAGGGATCCCTCTGGAAACACCATATATTTT. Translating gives CSVESRDPSGNTIYF.

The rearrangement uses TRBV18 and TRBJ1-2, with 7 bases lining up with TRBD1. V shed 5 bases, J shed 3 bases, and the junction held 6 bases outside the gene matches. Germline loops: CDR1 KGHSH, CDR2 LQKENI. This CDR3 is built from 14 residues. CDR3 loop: CASSLSQGDYGYTF. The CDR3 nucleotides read TGTGCCAGCTCATTATCCCAGGGGGACTATGGCTACACCTTC.

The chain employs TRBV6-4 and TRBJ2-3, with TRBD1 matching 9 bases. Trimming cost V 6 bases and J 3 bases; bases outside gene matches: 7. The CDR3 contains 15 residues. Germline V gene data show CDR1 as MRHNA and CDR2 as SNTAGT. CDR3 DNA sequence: TGTGCCAGCAGAATCCGGGACAGGGTAACAGATACGCAGTATTTT. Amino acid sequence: CASRIRDRVTDTQYF.

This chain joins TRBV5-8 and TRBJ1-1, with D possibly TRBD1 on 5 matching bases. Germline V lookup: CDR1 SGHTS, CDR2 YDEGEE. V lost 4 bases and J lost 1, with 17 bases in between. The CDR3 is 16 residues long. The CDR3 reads CASSPERGPRNTEAFF. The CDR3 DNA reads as TGTGCCAGCAGCCCTGAGAGGGGACCTAGGAACACTGAAGCTTTCTTT.

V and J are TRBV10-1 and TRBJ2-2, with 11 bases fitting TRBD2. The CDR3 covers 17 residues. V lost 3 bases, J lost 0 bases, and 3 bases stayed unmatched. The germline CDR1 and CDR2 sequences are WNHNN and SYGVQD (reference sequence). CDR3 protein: CASSDRLAGSNTGELFF. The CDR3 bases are TGCGCCAGCAGTGACCGACTAGCGGGGTCGAACACCGGGGAGCTGTTTTTT.

The CDR3, as DNA: TGTGCCAGTATCCCCCAGGGGGGGCATGGGGCCAACGTCCTGACTTTC. It encodes CASIPQGGHGANVLTF. The gene calls are TRBV5-4 and TRBJ2-6; either TRBD1 or TRBD2 may supply D (7 bases each). V lost 8 bases and J 3 bases, leaving 18 bases between the germline ends. The germline V gene encodes CDR1 SGHNT and CDR2 YYREEE (reference sequence). The CDR3 runs 16 residues.

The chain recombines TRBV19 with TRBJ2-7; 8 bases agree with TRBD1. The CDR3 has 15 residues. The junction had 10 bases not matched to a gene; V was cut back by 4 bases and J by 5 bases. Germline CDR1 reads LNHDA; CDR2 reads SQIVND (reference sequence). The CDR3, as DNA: TGTGCCAGTAGTACAGGACAGGGACGGGTGAACGAGCAGTACTTC. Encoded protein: CASSTGQGRVNEQYF.

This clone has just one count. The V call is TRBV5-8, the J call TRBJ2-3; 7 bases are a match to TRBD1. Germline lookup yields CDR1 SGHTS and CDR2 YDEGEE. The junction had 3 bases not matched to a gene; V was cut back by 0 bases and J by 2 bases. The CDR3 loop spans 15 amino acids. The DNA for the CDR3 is TGTGCCAGCAGCTTGGTGGGACAGTCCACAGATACGCAGTATTTT. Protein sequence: CASSLVGQSTDTQYF.